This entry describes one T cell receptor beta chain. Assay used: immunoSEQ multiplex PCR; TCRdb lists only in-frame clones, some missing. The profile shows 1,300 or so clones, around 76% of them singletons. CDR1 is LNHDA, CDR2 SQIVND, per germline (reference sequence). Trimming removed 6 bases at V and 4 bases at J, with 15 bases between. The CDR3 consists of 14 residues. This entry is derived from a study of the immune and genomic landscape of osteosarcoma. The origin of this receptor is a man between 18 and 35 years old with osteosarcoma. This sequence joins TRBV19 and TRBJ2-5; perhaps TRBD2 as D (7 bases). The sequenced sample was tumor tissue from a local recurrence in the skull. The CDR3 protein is CASSPGGDVETQYF. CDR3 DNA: TGTGCCAGTAGCCCGGGGGGCGACGTAGAGACCCAGTACTTC.